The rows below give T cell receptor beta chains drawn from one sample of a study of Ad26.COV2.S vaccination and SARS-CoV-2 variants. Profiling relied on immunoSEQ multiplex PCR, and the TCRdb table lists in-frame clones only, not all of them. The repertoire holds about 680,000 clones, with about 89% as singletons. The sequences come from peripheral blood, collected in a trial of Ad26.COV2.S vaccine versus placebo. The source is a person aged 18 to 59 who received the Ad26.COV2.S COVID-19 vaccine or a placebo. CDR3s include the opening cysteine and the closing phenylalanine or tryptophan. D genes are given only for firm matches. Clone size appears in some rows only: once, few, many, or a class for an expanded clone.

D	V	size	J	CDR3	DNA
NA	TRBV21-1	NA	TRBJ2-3	CASSSPLAGLTDTQYF	TGTGCCAGCAGCTCTCCACTAGCGGGCCTCACAGATACGCAGTATTTT
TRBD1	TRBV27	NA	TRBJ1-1	CASSLRTGSGVAEAFF	TGTGCCAGCAGTTTAAGGACAGGGAGTGGAGTTGCTGAAGCTTTCTTT
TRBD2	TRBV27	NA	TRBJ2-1	CATNPGLAGVSGYNEQFF	TGTGCCACCAATCCGGGACTAGCGGGAGTAAGTGGGTACAATGAGCAGTTCTTC
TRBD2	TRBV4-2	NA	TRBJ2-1	CASSLAGEDYNEQFF	TGTGCCAGCAGCTTAGCGGGAGAGGACTACAATGAGCAGTTCTTC
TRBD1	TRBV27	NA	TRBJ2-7	CASSLGTGGEQYF	TGTGCCAGCAGTTTGGGGACAGGGGGCGAGCAGTACTTC
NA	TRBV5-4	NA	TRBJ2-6	CASSPPHGANVLTF	TGTGCCAGCAGCCCCCCCCACGGGGCCAACGTCCTGACTTTC
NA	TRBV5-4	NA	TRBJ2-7	CASSLSRGPEQYF	TGTGCCAGCAGCTTGTCGAGAGGGCCCGAGCAGTACTTC
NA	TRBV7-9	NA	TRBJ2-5	CASSPQGSSVETQYF	TGTGCCAGCAGCCCCCAGGGTAGTTCGGTAGAGACCCAGTACTTC
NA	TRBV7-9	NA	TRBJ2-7	CASSLGQSSYEQYF	TGTGCCAGCAGCTTAGGGCAGAGCTCCTACGAGCAGTACTTC
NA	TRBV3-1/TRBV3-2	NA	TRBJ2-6	CASSPAFPTSSGANVLTF	TGTGCCAGCAGCCCTGCTTTTCCAACGAGCTCTGGGGCCAACGTCCTGACTTTC
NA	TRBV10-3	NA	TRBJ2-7	CAISAGQPYEQYF	TGTGCCATCAGCGCTGGACAGCCCTACGAGCAGTACTTC
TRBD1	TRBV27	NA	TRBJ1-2	CASRSTGTGNNGYTF	TGTGCCAGCAGGTCAACCGGGACAGGGAACAATGGCTACACCTTC
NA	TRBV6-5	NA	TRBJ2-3	CASSYGPPGTDTQYF	TGTGCCAGCAGTTATGGACCCCCAGGGACAGATACGCAGTATTTT
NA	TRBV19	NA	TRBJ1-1	CASSTEPHRGTEAFF	TGTGCCAGTAGTACAGAACCGCATAGGGGCACTGAAGCTTTCTTT
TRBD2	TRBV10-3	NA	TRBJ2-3	CAISVGASGGSDTQYF	TGTGCCATCAGTGTCGGAGCTAGCGGGGGCTCAGATACGCAGTATTTT
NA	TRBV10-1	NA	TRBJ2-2	CASSEFVVPTGELFF	TGCGCCAGCAGTGAGTTCGTCGTACCCACCGGGGAGCTGTTTTTT
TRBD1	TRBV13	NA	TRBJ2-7	CASSPPTGFPNTYEQYF	TGTGCCAGCAGCCCCCCGACAGGGTTCCCAAATACCTACGAGCAGTACTTC
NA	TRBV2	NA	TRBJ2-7	CASSPKPYEQYF	TGTGCCAGCAGTCCTAAACCATACGAGCAGTACTTC
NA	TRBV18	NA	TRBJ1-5	CASSEMGDQPQHF	TGTGCCAGCTCAGAAATGGGTGATCAGCCCCAGCATTTT
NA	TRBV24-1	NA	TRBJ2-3	CAVGGSSTDTQYF	TGTGCCGTTGGGGGTTCTAGCACAGATACGCAGTATTTT
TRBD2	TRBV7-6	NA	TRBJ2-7	CASSLERTSVMDEQYF	TGTGCCAGCAGCTTAGAGCGAACTAGCGTTATGGACGAGCAGTACTTC
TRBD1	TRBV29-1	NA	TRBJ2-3	CSPYLTTGNTQYF	TGCAGCCCCTACCTTACGACAGGGAATACGCAGTATTTT
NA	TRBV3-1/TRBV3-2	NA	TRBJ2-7	CASSQEPGRSYEQYF	TGTGCCAGCAGCCAAGAGCCGGGGCGATCCTACGAGCAGTACTTC
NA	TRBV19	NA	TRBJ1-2	CASSIGAGTNYGYTF	TGTGCCAGTAGTATCGGGGCAGGAACTAACTATGGCTACACCTTC
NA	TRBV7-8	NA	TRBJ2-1	CASSPRYTYNEQFF	TGTGCCAGCAGCCCTAGATACACATACAATGAGCAGTTCTTC
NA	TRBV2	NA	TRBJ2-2	CASSVRDANTGELFF	TGTGCCAGCAGTGTGCGGGACGCCAACACCGGGGAGCTGTTTTTT
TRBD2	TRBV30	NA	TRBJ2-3	CARGRGGLTDTQYF	TGTGCCCGGGGCCGCGGGGGACTTACAGATACGCAGTATTTT
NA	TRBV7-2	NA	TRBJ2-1	CASSPDWGYNEQFF	TGTGCCAGCAGCCCCGATTGGGGGTACAATGAGCAGTTCTTC
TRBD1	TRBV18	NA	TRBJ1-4	CASSHDRAGEKLFF	TGTGCCAGCTCACACGACAGGGCAGGCGAAAAACTGTTTTTT
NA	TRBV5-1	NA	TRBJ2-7	CASSTQGYEQYF	TGCGCCAGCAGCACCCAGGGCTACGAGCAGTACTTC
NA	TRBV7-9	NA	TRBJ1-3	CASSLGQPSGNTIYF	TGTGCCAGCAGCTTAGGGCAGCCCTCTGGAAACACCATATATTTT
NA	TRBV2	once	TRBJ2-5	CASRIRTGHETQYF	TGTGCCAGCAGAATCAGAACAGGGCACGAGACCCAGTACTTC
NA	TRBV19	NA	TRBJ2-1	CASTRDWSSNEQFF	TGTGCCAGTACGAGGGACTGGTCCTCCAATGAGCAGTTCTTC
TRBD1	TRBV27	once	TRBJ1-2	CASSLGDSYGYTF	TGTGCCAGCAGTTTAGGGGACAGCTATGGCTACACCTTC
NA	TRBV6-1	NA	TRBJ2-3	CASSESGRRGGMEVDTQYF	TGTGCCAGCAGTGAATCGGGGCGGAGGGGCGGAATGGAGGTAGATACGCAGTATTTT
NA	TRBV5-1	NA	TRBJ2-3	CASSLAGQRSTDTQYF	TGCGCCAGCAGCTTGGCCGGACAGCGAAGTACAGATACGCAGTATTTT
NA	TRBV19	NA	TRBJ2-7	CASSITLSSYEQYF	TGTGCCAGTAGTATTACCCTGAGCTCCTACGAGCAGTACTTC
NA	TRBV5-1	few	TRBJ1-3	CASKEANTIYF	TGCGCCAGCAAGGAGGCAAACACCATATATTTT
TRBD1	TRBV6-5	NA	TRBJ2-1	CATKTGTADEQFF	TGTGCCACCAAAACCGGGACAGCCGATGAGCAGTTCTTC
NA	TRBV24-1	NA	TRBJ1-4	CATSDFRGWDGEKLFF	TGTGCCACCAGTGATTTTCGGGGGTGGGATGGGGAAAAACTGTTTTTT
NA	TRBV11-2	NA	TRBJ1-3	CASSLALRGNTIYF	TGTGCCAGCAGCTTGGCCCTCAGGGGAAACACCATATATTTT
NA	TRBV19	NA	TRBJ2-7	CASSIDRTLEQYF	TGTGCCAGTAGTATTGACCGGACCTTGGAGCAGTACTTC
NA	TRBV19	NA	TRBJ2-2	CASSIDSPGTGELFF	TGTGCCAGTAGTATTGACAGCCCGGGGACCGGGGAGCTGTTTTTT
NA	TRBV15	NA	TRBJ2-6	CATSRRGSGANVLTF	TGTGCCACCAGCAGGAGGGGCTCTGGGGCCAACGTCCTGACTTTC
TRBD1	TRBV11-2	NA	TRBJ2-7	CASRPGQGALQLGYEQYF	TGTGCCAGCAGACCGGGACAGGGGGCCCTTCAGCTTGGCTACGAGCAGTACTTC
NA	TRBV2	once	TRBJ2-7	CASRPGLTTQEQYF	TGTGCCAGCAGGCCGGGACTCACAACTCAGGAGCAGTACTTC
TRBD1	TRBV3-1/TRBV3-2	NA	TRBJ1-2	CASSPGGTGGYYGYTF	TGTGCCAGCAGCCCCGGGGGAACAGGGGGCTACTATGGCTACACCTTC
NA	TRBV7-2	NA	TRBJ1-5	CASSRRGDNQPQHF	TGTGCCAGCAGCCGGCGGGGGGACAATCAGCCCCAGCATTTT
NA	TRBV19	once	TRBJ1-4	CASSFGDLREKLFF	TGTGCCAGTAGTTTCGGGGATCTAAGGGAAAAACTGTTTTTT
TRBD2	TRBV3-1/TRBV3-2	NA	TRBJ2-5	CASSPGLAARTQYF	TGTGCCAGCAGCCCGGGACTAGCTGCTCGGACCCAGTACTTC
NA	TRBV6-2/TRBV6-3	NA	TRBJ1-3	CASSFRAEGNTIYF	TGTGCCAGCAGTTTCCGGGCCGAAGGGAACACCATATATTTT
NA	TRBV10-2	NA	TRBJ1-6	CASSESSGTTLRLHF	TGCGCCAGCAGTGAGTCGAGTGGTACCACCCTACGCCTCCACTTT